The rows below give T cell receptor beta chains drawn from one sample of a study of cytomegalovirus exposure and HLA in healthy donors. Libraries were prepared by immunoSEQ multiplex PCR; TCRdb keeps only in-frame clonotypes and omits some of them. The profile shows about 240,000 clones, roughly 73% of them singletons. Sequencing was performed on PBMCs. The receptor source for this set is a boy younger than 18 in good health and CMV-seronegative. CDR3s include the opening cysteine and the closing phenylalanine or tryptophan. D genes are given only for firm matches. Clone size is not always given. Where it is, it says once, few, many or a class for expanded clones.

D | size | J | V | length | CDR3 | DNA
. | . | TRBJ1-1 | TRBV11-2 | 14 | CASSPTGSNTEAFF | TGTGCCAGCAGCCCTACGGGGTCGAACACTGAAGCTTTCTTT
. | . | TRBJ2-7 | TRBV7-8 | 14 | CASSLGPGAYEQYF | TGTGCCAGCAGCTTAGGTCCGGGAGCCTACGAGCAGTACTTC
TRBD1 | . | TRBJ1-5 | TRBV19 | 13 | CASNMGQLQPQHF | TGTGCCAGTAATATGGGACAGCTTCAGCCCCAGCATTTT
TRBD1 | . | TRBJ2-3 | TRBV30 | 13 | CAWSVQGEDTQYF | TGTGCCTGGAGTGTACAGGGGGAGGATACGCAGTATTTT
. | few | TRBJ1-1 | TRBV30 | 14 | CAWSAFSDNTEAFF | TGTGCCTGGAGTGCTTTCTCAGATAACACTGAAGCTTTCTTT
TRBD2 | . | TRBJ2-7 | TRBV10-2 | 16 | CASRGLAGGPDYEQYF | TGCGCCAGCAGGGGACTAGCGGGAGGGCCCGACTACGAGCAGTACTTC
TRBD2 | . | TRBJ2-2 | TRBV30 | 14 | CACLSGANTGELFF | TGTGCCTGCCTTAGCGGGGCGAACACCGGGGAGCTGTTTTTT
. | . | TRBJ1-1 | TRBV30 | 13 | CAWSQDLATEAFF | TGTGCCTGGAGTCAGGATTTGGCCACTGAAGCTTTCTTT
. | . | TRBJ1-1 | TRBV9 | 13 | CASSVVDRHEAFF | TGTGCCAGCAGCGTAGTCGACAGACATGAAGCTTTCTTT
TRBD1 | . | TRBJ1-2 | TRBV10-1 | 14 | CASSEGTGRNGYTF | TGCGCCAGCAGTGAGGGGACAGGGCGCAATGGCTACACCTTC
. | . | TRBJ1-6 | TRBV6-5 | 15 | CASTTGDTYNSPLHF | TGTGCCAGCACCACCGGGGACACTTATAATTCACCCCTCCACTTT
. | . | TRBJ1-2 | TRBV11-3 | 14 | CASSLDVRGGGYTF | TGTGCCAGCAGCTTAGATGTCAGGGGCGGAGGCTACACCTTC
. | . | TRBJ2-7 | TRBV30 | 16 | CAWSGPFPSSSYEQYF | TGTGCCTGGAGTGGGCCATTCCCCTCAAGCTCCTACGAGCAGTACTTC